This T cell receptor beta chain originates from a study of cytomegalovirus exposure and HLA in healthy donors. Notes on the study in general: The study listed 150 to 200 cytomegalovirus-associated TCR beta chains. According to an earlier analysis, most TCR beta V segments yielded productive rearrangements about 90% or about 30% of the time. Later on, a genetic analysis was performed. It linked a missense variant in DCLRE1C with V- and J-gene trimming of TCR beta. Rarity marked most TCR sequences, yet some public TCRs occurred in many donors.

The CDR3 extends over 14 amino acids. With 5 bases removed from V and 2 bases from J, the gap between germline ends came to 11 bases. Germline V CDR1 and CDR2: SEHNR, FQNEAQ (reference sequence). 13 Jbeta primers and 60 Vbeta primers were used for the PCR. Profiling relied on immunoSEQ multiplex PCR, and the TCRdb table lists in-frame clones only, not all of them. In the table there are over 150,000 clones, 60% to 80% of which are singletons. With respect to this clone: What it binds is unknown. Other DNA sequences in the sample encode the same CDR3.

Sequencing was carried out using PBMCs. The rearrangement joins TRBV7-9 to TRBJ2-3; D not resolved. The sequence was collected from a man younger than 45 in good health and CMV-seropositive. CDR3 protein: CASSPSGSTDTQYF. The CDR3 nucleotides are TGTGCCAGCAGCCCTAGTGGGTCCACAGATACGCAGTATTTT.